The 22 T cell receptor beta chains reported below all come from one sample, sequenced in a study of human T cells and chemical hapten exposure. TCRdb reanalysed the RACE reads using MiXCR and keeps one entry per CDR3 protein. The table records about 47,000 distinct CDR3 sequences, nearly 4.5% of them present only once. Time point of the sample: healthy volunteer bleed at 2 weeks. Total RNA extraction was carried out from unfractionated whole blood. Source material: whole blood. Every receptor here comes from a human donor in good health. Some clones in this sample may be carry-over from other donors' samples.

In this sample, this clonotype turned up many times. The chain recombines TRBV2 with TRBJ2-4; D might be TRBD2 (6 bases). CDR1 and CDR2 from the germline V gene are SNHLY and FYNNEI. Trimming took off 5 bases at V and 8 bases at J, with 13 bases between the two ends. There are 13 residues in the CDR3. The CDR3 coding sequence is TGTGCCAGCAGTCGCGGGGAAGACGACATTCAGTACTTC. Protein product: CASSRGEDDIQYF.

This clonotype was observed many times. The chain recombines TRBV30 with TRBJ1-5; D ambiguous. Trimming took off 2 bases at V and 0 bases at J, with 17 bases between the two ends. The CDR3 extends over 17 amino acids. Germline CDR1 reads GTSNPN; CDR2 reads SVGIG (reference sequence). CDR3 DNA: TGTGCCTGGAGTCCAACCACCCGAAGTAATAGCAATCAGCCCCAGCATTTT. Encoded protein: CAWSPTTRSNSNQPQHF.

There are many counts of this clonotype. The rearrangement joins TRBV6-1 to TRBJ2-1; tentatively, D is TRBD1 (5 bases). Germline-derived CDR1 and CDR2 are MNHNS and SASEGT. There are 14 residues in the CDR3. Trimming took 4 bases from V and 8 from J, leaving 15 bases between them. CDR3 nucleotide sequence: TGTGCCAGCAGTGCCTTAGACAGCTGGGATGAGCAGTTCTTC. This translates into CASSALDSWDEQFF.

This clonotype was seen many times. The rearrangement links TRBV5-5 to TRBJ2-3; TRBD2 is a possible D gene (6 bases). Trimming took 4 bases from V and 4 from J, leaving 19 bases between them. Germline V gene lookup returns CDR1 SGHKS and CDR2 YYEKEE (reference sequence). This CDR3 contains 16 residues. CDR3 amino acids: CASSRPSARVADTQYF. CDR3 sequence (DNA): TGTGCCAGCAGCCGGCCTAGCGCCCGAGTCGCAGATACGCAGTATTTT.

The J gene is TRBJ1-5, the V gene TRBV15; D uncertain. CDR3 length: 14 amino acids. Trimming stripped 0 bases from V and 0 bases from J, with 3 bases between. CDR1 LNHNV and CDR2 YYDKDF come from the germline V gene (reference sequence). The CDR3 DNA reads TGTGCCACCAGCAGAGATAATAGCAATCAGCCCCAGCATTTT. Protein: CATSRDNSNQPQHF.

There are a few counts of this clonotype. This rearrangement joins TRBV19 to TRBJ2-7; D might be TRBD2 (6 bases). Germline V lookup: CDR1 LNHDA, CDR2 SQIVND (reference sequence). Trimming took 6 bases from V and 7 from J, leaving 16 bases between them. The CDR3 runs to 13 residues. CDR3 nucleotide sequence: TGTGCCAGTAGGGCATCGGGACTTGGGGAGCAGTACTTC. Its translation: CASRASGLGEQYF.

In this sample, this clonotype turned up many times. The chain recombines TRBV30 with TRBJ1-1; no clear D. Trimming pared 5 bases from V and 1 base from J, leaving 8 bases between. This CDR3 spans 12 amino acids. Germline V gene data show CDR1 as GTSNPN and CDR2 as SVGIG (reference sequence). CDR3: CAWGRRNTEAFF. The CDR3, as DNA: TGTGCCTGGGGCCGGCGGAACACTGAAGCTTTCTTT. The complete variable domain, with remaining parts taken from reference TRBV30 and TRBJ1-1, reads SQTIHQWPATLVQPVGSPLSLECTVEGTSNPNLYWYRQAAGRGLQLLFYSVGIGQISSEVPQNLSASRPQDRQFILSSKKLLLSDSGFYLCAWGRRNTEAFFGQGTRLTVV.

In its sample, this clonotype was seen many times. This chain uses TRBV4-1 with TRBJ2-7, with 8 bases matching TRBD1. J gave up 0 bases and V 4 bases, and 8 bases lay outside the gene matches. The CDR3 runs to 16 residues. Germline V gene sequence: CDR1 MGHRA, CDR2 YSYEKL. The CDR3 loop reads CASSPTGTGYSYEQYF. The CDR3 DNA reads TGCGCCAGCAGCCCGACCGGGACAGGATACTCCTACGAGCAGTACTTC.

This clonotype was counted only a few times. The chain links TRBV12-3 or TRBV12-4 to TRBJ1-1; 11 bases match TRBD1. J gave up 4 bases and V 4 bases, and 5 bases lay outside the gene matches. This CDR3 contains 15 residues. This CDR3 reads CASSSTGTGGTEAFF. The CDR3 coding sequence is TGTGCCAGCAGTTCCACCGGGACAGGGGGCACTGAAGCTTTCTTT.

There are many counts of this clonotype. This chain joins TRBV7-8 and TRBJ1-1; D gene unclear. Germline V CDR1 and CDR2: SGHVS, FQNEAQ. The V end was cut by 3 bases, the J end by 4 bases, with 15 bases between. This CDR3 is built from 15 residues. The DNA for the CDR3 is TGTGCCAGCAGCTTGTTGAGGGAAATAAGCACTGAAGCTTTCTTT. Amino acid sequence: CASSLLREISTEAFF.

This clonotype came up many times. As DNA, the CDR3 is TGTGCCAGCAGCTCCTCGTCGAGCACAGATACGCAGTATTTT. This gives the protein CASSSSSSTDTQYF. This chain joins TRBV27 and TRBJ2-3, with D unclear. CDR1 MNHEY and CDR2 SMNVEV come from the germline V gene (reference sequence). Trimming removed 6 bases from V and 0 bases from J, with 10 bases in between. CDR3 length: 14 amino acids.

This chain joins TRBV12-5 and TRBJ2-1; TRBD2 matches 7 bases. There are 15 residues in the CDR3. CDR1 LGHNT and CDR2 FRNRAP come from the germline V gene. V trimming: 7 bases; J trimming: 9 bases; junction bases outside the gene matches: 15. The CDR3, as DNA: TGTGCTAGTGCAGTTTTTGCGGGGGATGAAAGTGAGCAGTTCTTC. Its translation is CASAVFAGDESEQFF.

This clonotype was counted ten times or more. The genes are TRBV20-1 and TRBJ2-7, with D uncertain. The CDR3 has 17 amino acids. The V gene lost 1 base and the J gene lost 1 base, with 20 bases spanning the gap. Germline values: CDR1 DFQATT, CDR2 SNEGSKA (reference sequence). The CDR3 protein is CSARVRGPGAGSYEQYF. CDR3 bases: TGCAGTGCTAGAGTTCGCGGCCCGGGCGCTGGGTCCTACGAGCAGTACTTC.

Notes on this clonotype: With a much larger clone just one base away, this may be a read error. The rearrangement uses TRBV27 and TRBJ2-7; the match to TRBD1 covers 10 bases. The germline CDR1 and CDR2 sequences are MNHEY and SMNVEV (reference sequence). The CDR3 runs 15 residues. CDR3 sequence (DNA): TGTGTCAGCAGTAAGCGACAGGGGGCCACCTACGAGCAGTACTTC. This gives the protein CVSSKRQGATYEQYF.

This clonotype came up many times. The rearrangement links TRBV9 to TRBJ1-3; 7 nucleotides align to TRBD1. The CDR3 loop spans 16 amino acids. Germline V gene sequence: CDR1 SGDLS, CDR2 YYNGEE. V shed 3 bases and J 0 bases; nucleotides not matched to a gene: 6. CDR3 DNA sequence: TGTGCCAGCAGCGGACAGGGTTCAATCTCTGGAAACACCATATATTTT. Translation: CASSGQGSISGNTIYF.

V usage is TRBV25-1 and J usage is TRBJ2-5; a possible D gene is TRBD1 (5 bases). CDR1 MGHDK and CDR2 SYGVNS come from the germline V gene. The CDR3 length is 14 residues. V lost 0 bases and J lost 2, with 7 bases in between. Written as DNA, the CDR3 is TGTGCCAGCAGTGAATACTCAGGGCAAGAGACCCAGTACTTC. It codes for CASSEYSGQETQYF.

This clonotype appeared many times. V gene TRBV12-3 or TRBV12-4 combines with J gene TRBJ1-2, with D tentatively TRBD1 (5 bases). V lost 3 bases, J lost 3 bases, and 8 bases lay in between. The CDR3 runs to 13 residues. This CDR3 reads CASSFKQDYGYTF. DNA of the CDR3: TGTGCCAGCAGTTTTAAACAGGACTATGGCTACACCTTC.

The genes are TRBV28 and TRBJ1-2; 11 bases fit TRBD1. J was trimmed by 4 bases and V by 5 bases; bases with no gene match: 21. This CDR3 is built from 20 residues. Germline V gene data show CDR1 as MDHEN and CDR2 as SYDVKM. The DNA of the CDR3 is TGTGCCAGCAGTCAGGGGCCCTTACGTAAATGGACAGGGGGCTTCTATGGCTACACCTTC. Protein sequence: CASSQGPLRKWTGGFYGYTF.

This clonotype was picked up many times. The rearrangement uses TRBV6-6 and TRBJ2-2; 12 bases fit TRBD2. From germline, CDR1 is MNHNY and CDR2 SVGAGI (reference sequence). The CDR3 covers 21 residues. With V trimmed by 6 bases and J by 4 bases, 21 bases remained unmatched. DNA for the CDR3: TGTGCCAGCAGCCACTGGGGGTCTAGCGGGAGGGCATCGGTAGGCACCGGGGAGCTGTTTTTT. Protein: CASSHWGSSGRASVGTGELFF.

The sample holds many counts of this clonotype. The chain is built from TRBV4-1 and TRBJ1-2, with 9 bases that match TRBD1. This CDR3 spans 15 amino acids. V trimming: 5 bases; J trimming: 7 bases; junction bases outside the gene matches: 11. The germline gives CDR1 MGHRA, CDR2 YSYEKL. The CDR3 DNA reads as TGCGCCAGCAGCTCTCCGGGACAGGGAATCTCTGGCTACACCTTC. Translating gives CASSSPGQGISGYTF.

The chain combines TRBV20-1 with TRBJ1-2, with D unclear. The CDR3 is 14 residues long. V gave up 0 bases and J gave up 4 bases, with 12 bases separating them. Germline V gene data show CDR1 as DFQATT and CDR2 as SNEGSKA (reference sequence). CDR3 nucleotide sequence: TGCAGTGCTAGAGATTCCATATCGCTCTATGGCTACACCTTC. Its protein product is CSARDSISLYGYTF.

This clonotype was detected a few times. The V gene is TRBV20-1, the J gene TRBJ2-7; D gene unclear. V shed 0 bases and J shed 6 bases, with 12 bases lying between them. The CDR3 covers 13 residues. Germline V gene data show CDR1 as DFQATT and CDR2 as SNEGSKA (reference sequence). The CDR3 region has the DNA TGCAGTGCTAGAGATCGATATAGGCCCGAGCAGTACTTC. Its protein is CSARDRYRPEQYF.